Detailed here is one T cell receptor (beta chain). The source of the sample is a study of blood T cell repertoires in COVID-19. At the level of the study: Some COVID-19 samples were acute and others convalescent; all came from the United States, Italy and Spain. In each case, the material was cDNA or gDNA derived from T cells, B-cell-depleted T cells, or PBMCs.

Clones were read by immunoSEQ multiplex PCR, and TCRdb kept only the in-frame ones, dropping some. The sample yields some 130,000 clones, about nine tenths seen once. Enrollees, roughly 18 to 90 years old, lived in 24 US areas. Cohort 3 recovered donors had two negative PCRs, clearance, or symptom resolution. The J segment lost 3 bases and the V segment lost 2 bases, leaving 4 bases of the junction unmatched. The CDR3 consists of 14 residues. Germline V gene data show CDR1 as MNHEY and CDR2 as SVGAGI. The gene calls are TRBV6-5 and TRBJ2-7, with 7 bases identical to TRBD1. The sample was PBMCs or T cells enriched from blood (not recorded which). This receptor was taken from a man over 45 who had recovered from COVID-19. The CDR3: CASSYGGQSYEQYF. The CDR3 bases are TGTGCCAGCAGTTACGGGGGACAGAGCTACGAGCAGTACTTC.